This T cell receptor (beta chain) is drawn from a study of response to subunit inactivated influenza vaccine. The study's findings and limits: T cells newly recruited by each seasonal influenza vaccination are few, the authors suggested.

Comments on this clonotype: Its antigen remains unknown.

CDR1 is MNHEY and CDR2 is SVGEGT in the germline V gene. V lost 8 bases, J lost 4 bases, and 14 bases stayed unmatched. CDR3 length: 17 residues. TCRdb recomputed calls from the RT-PCR reads with MiXCR, one row per CDR3 protein. Of 400,000 to 650,000 distinct CDR3 sequences in the sample, approximately 7.7% were seen once. V gene TRBV6-2 or TRBV6-3 combines with J gene TRBJ2-2, with 9 bases lining up with TRBD1. The origin of this receptor is a man aged 50-75 years who received an inactivated influenza vaccine. The sample in question was PBMCs from blood, obtained less than 30 months after vaccination. The CDR3 nucleotides read TGTGCCAGCCACCCCTCGGACAGGGGTACCGTCACCGGGGAGCTGTTTTTT. Encoded protein: CASHPSDRGTVTGELFF.